This is a list of T cell receptor beta chains from one sample in a study of OX40 agonist ivuxolimab in advanced cancers. Generated by immunoSEQ multiplex PCR, the TCRdb table keeps only in-frame clones and is missing some. This table holds 20,000 to 30,000 clones, about 70% found once. Material: CD4+ or CD8+ T cells sorted from blood, obtained in a trial of the OX40 agonist ivuxolimab. These receptors all stem from an adult with an advanced solid tumor such as melanoma, head and neck, liver or kidney cancer. CDR3s include the opening cysteine and the closing phenylalanine or tryptophan. Only part of the rows carry a size: once, few, many, or a class if the clone is expanded.

J gene | clone size | CDR3 length | V gene | CDR3 protein
TRBJ2-5 | once | 14 | TRBV19 | CASGGGEGSETQYF
TRBJ1-1 | NA | 12 | TRBV7-8 | CASSLDRPEAFF
TRBJ2-7 | NA | 14 | TRBV9 | CASSVEGGDYEQYF
TRBJ2-1 | NA | 11 | TRBV20-1 | CSATGFDEQFF
TRBJ1-2 | NA | 13 | TRBV29-1 | CSVEGQDNYGYTF
TRBJ1-5 | NA | 13 | TRBV6-1 | CASSPVSDQPQHF
TRBJ2-1 | NA | 16 | TRBV27 | CASSWGQAVTYNEQFF
TRBJ1-1 | NA | 14 | TRBV27 | CASSLSLGNTEAFF
TRBJ2-1 | NA | 16 | TRBV2 | CASSDWGQGEYNEQFF
TRBJ2-3 | NA | 14 | TRBV7-9 | CASSRGGLADTQYF
TRBJ2-2 | few | 15 | TRBV5-1 | CASSFWGEGTGELFF
TRBJ2-3 | NA | 15 | TRBV9 | CASSVEGVRTDTQYF
TRBJ2-1 | NA | 14 | TRBV19 | CASSHTGGLNEQFF
TRBJ1-1 | few | 12 | TRBV4-2 | CASSQEGPRAFF
TRBJ2-1 | medium-sized | 15 | TRBV5-6 | CASSFGKAGYNEQFF
TRBJ2-1 | NA | 15 | TRBV4-1 | CASSQVGKTYNEQFF
TRBJ2-2 | NA | 14 | TRBV9 | CASSVEGSRGELFF
TRBJ2-5 | NA | 15 | TRBV19 | CASSQTDRGEETQYF
TRBJ1-1 | NA | 15 | TRBV5-5 | CATHARLFVGTEAFF
TRBJ2-1 | few | 18 | TRBV4-1 | CASSQDLAGVSSYNEQFF
TRBJ1-2 | NA | 14 | TRBV9 | CASSEEGQSYGYTF
TRBJ2-7 | once | 15 | TRBV4-3 | CASSQEWGGNYEQYF